These T cell receptor beta chains were read from a single sample in a study of cytomegalovirus exposure and HLA in healthy donors. Repertoires were generated with immunoSEQ multiplex PCR, while TCRdb's copy carries only in-frame clones and drops some. This table has tens of thousands of clones, around 53% appearing once. Sequencing was done on a sample of PBMCs. The receptors were gathered from a woman aged 40-49 years in good health and CMV-seropositive. CDR3s include the opening cysteine and the closing phenylalanine or tryptophan. A D gene is named only where the DNA matches it firmly. Size values are once, few and many counts, or a class for expanded clones, and some rows have none.

v_call	j_call	clone_size	d_call	cdr3_nt	cdr3_aa
TRBV7-9	TRBJ2-7	few	NA	TGTGCCAGCAGCCCGGACATTTCGGGCGAGCAGTACTTC	CASSPDISGEQYF
TRBV19	TRBJ1-4	few	TRBD1	TGTGCCAGTAGTACAACCCGGACAGGGGATGAAAAACTGTTTTTT	CASSTTRTGDEKLFF
TRBV7-9	TRBJ1-4	NA	NA	TGTGCCAGCAGCCCCAGGGGAAGCCGAAATGAAAAACTGTTTTTT	CASSPRGSRNEKLFF
TRBV11-1	TRBJ1-1	few	NA	TGTGCCAGCAGCTTAGGCCGGGGAGGCGCGGAAGCTTTCTTT	CASSLGRGGAEAFF
TRBV29-1	TRBJ2-5	NA	NA	TGCAGCGTTGAAGTTATCCAAGAGACCCAGTACTTC	CSVEVIQETQYF
TRBV6-1	TRBJ2-7	once	TRBD1	TGTGCCAGCAGTGTTGAAGGGGACAGATACTACGAGCAGTACTTC	CASSVEGDRYYEQYF
TRBV18	TRBJ2-7	NA	TRBD1	TGTGCCAGCTCACCACCAACAGGGGGCTACGAGCAGTACTTC	CASSPPTGGYEQYF
TRBV5-1	TRBJ1-4	NA	NA	TGCGCCAGCAGCCTAACGACAGCCGATAATGAAAAACTGTTTTTT	CASSLTTADNEKLFF
TRBV11-2	TRBJ2-1	few	NA	TGTGCCAGCAGCTCAGCGGGGCCTGGGGGGGGCACTCTTCACAATGAGCAGTTCTTC	CASSSAGPGGGTLHNEQFF
TRBV6-8	TRBJ2-3	NA	NA	TGTGCCAGCAGTTACTCTCGGGAGCCCCCTATGGAAGGGACAGATACGCAGTATTTT	CASSYSREPPMEGTDTQYF
TRBV5-1	TRBJ2-2	once	TRBD2	TGCGCCAGCAGCCCCGGGGGGGGAAACACCGGGGAGCTGTTTTTT	CASSPGGGNTGELFF
TRBV2	TRBJ1-2	large	TRBD1	TGTGCCAGCAGGACACAGGGGCTCCTCCTTAACTATGGCTACACCTTC	CASRTQGLLLNYGYTF
TRBV30	TRBJ2-3	NA	TRBD2	TGTGCCTCGTCAATGGGTAGCGGGGGGCTCACAGATACGCAGTATTTT	CASSMGSGGLTDTQYF
TRBV4-3	TRBJ1-1	NA	TRBD1	TGCGCCAGCAGCCGAGACAGGGCCGGGGGCACTGAAGCTTTCTTT	CASSRDRAGGTEAFF
TRBV28	TRBJ1-1	NA	NA	TGTGCCAGCAGTTTGGGAGGTAATCGGCGGGACACTGAAGCTTTCTTT	CASSLGGNRRDTEAFF
TRBV11-2	TRBJ2-3	NA	TRBD2	TGTGCCAGCAGCTTAGGGGGACTAGCTTTGGGTTCCGGCGATACGCAGTATTTT	CASSLGGLALGSGDTQYF
TRBV27	TRBJ2-7	few	NA	TGTGCCAGCAGTTTTAATATCTACGAGCAGTACTTC	CASSFNIYEQYF
TRBV13	TRBJ2-7	NA	NA	TGTGCCAGCAGCCCTAACCCGGGGACACCAAACGAGCAGTACTTC	CASSPNPGTPNEQYF
TRBV5-4	TRBJ2-2	NA	TRBD2	TGTGCCAGCAGCCTTGGAGCGGGGGGGCACACCGGGGAGCTGTTTTTT	CASSLGAGGHTGELFF
TRBV7-9	TRBJ2-5	few	NA	TGTGCCAGCAGCTTAAGAGGGGGCGCGGGGCAAGAGACCCAGTACTTC	CASSLRGGAGQETQYF
TRBV9	TRBJ1-4	NA	TRBD1	TGTGCCAGCAGCGTAGGGGACAGGGGACATGAAAAACTGTTTTTT	CASSVGDRGHEKLFF
TRBV7-2	TRBJ1-6	NA	TRBD1	TGTGCCAGCAGACCCTACAGGGGTAATTCACCCCTCCACTTT	CASRPYRGNSPLHF
TRBV5-4	TRBJ1-1	NA	TRBD1	TGTGCCAGCAGCTTGGAGCTAGGGGGCAGCACTGAAGCTTTCTTT	CASSLELGGSTEAFF
TRBV28	TRBJ2-7	NA	NA	TGTGCCAGCAGTCCTGCCGACAGACTCGACGAGCAGTACTTC	CASSPADRLDEQYF
TRBV30	TRBJ1-2	once	TRBD1	TGTGCCTGGAGGTGGACAGGGAACAAGGGGGGCGGCTACACCTTC	CAWRWTGNKGGGYTF
TRBV12-5	TRBJ2-7	NA	NA	TGTGCTAGTGGTTTTGGCCCCGGGGAGCAGTACTTC	CASGFGPGEQYF
TRBV6-5	TRBJ2-7	few	TRBD1	TGTGCCAGCAGACCCGACAGGGTCCAACACGAGCAGTACTTC	CASRPDRVQHEQYF
TRBV30	TRBJ2-7	few	NA	TGTGCCTGGAGTGTAAAACAGCCCCCTGACGAGCAGTACTTC	CAWSVKQPPDEQYF
TRBV14	TRBJ2-2	NA	NA	TGTGCCAGCAGCCAAGGGAGGTACACCGGGGAGCTGTTTTTT	CASSQGRYTGELFF
TRBV21-1	TRBJ1-3	NA	NA	TGTGCCAGCAGCAAAGCGGGACAGGGGATAGGAAACACCATATATTTT	CASSKAGQGIGNTIYF
TRBV7-9	TRBJ1-2	NA	TRBD1	TGTGCCAGCAGCCCGACAGGGGCGCGTTATGGCTACACCTTC	CASSPTGARYGYTF
TRBV5-1	TRBJ1-5	few	NA	TGCGCCAGCAGCTTGGGCCAGGACAGAAATCAGCCCCAGCATTTT	CASSLGQDRNQPQHF
TRBV4-2	TRBJ2-1	few	TRBD2	TGTGCCAGCAGCCAAGGAATCACTAGCGGGGGAGAATGGTTCTTC	CASSQGITSGGEWFF
TRBV2	TRBJ1-5	NA	NA	TGTGCCAGCAGGGAGCTCGGGGGAGGGAATCAGCCCCAGCATTTT	CASRELGGGNQPQHF
TRBV30	TRBJ2-7	few	TRBD1	TGTGCCTGGAGTGTTTGGATAGGAGACAGGGTCATCTACGAGCAGTACTTC	CAWSVWIGDRVIYEQYF